This T cell receptor (beta chain) originates from a study of cytomegalovirus exposure and HLA in healthy donors. Study conclusions and caveats: In an earlier analysis, most TCR beta V segments were productive about 87% or about 30% of the time. Likely technical artifact: a cluster of highly shared sequence variants.

The PCR made use of 60 Vbeta and 13 Jbeta primers. Authors' methods: Later reanalysis found roughly 80 million unique TCR beta chains, around 9.9 million of them shared. TCRdb's copy holds only in-frame clones and misses some; the assay was immunoSEQ multiplex PCR. V, J and clone size derive from that table, while D and trimming were established from the DNA sequence. The table records some 140,000 clones, around 77% of them present only once. This clone was observed a handful of times. Its antigen remains unidentified. Germline V lookup: CDR1 SNHLY, CDR2 FYNNEI. The CDR3 loop spans 13 amino acids. Trimming removed 7 bases from V and 7 bases from J, with 11 bases in between. Samples came from healthy bone marrow donors.

The clonotype was recovered from a man between 18 and 35 years old in good health and CMV-seronegative. The chain combines TRBV2 with TRBJ1-6; D perhaps matches TRBD1 (6 bases). The sequenced sample consisted of PBMCs. CDR3: CASNREGNSPLHF. In nucleotides, the CDR3 is TGTGCCAGCAACAGGGAGGGGAATTCACCCCTCCACTTT.